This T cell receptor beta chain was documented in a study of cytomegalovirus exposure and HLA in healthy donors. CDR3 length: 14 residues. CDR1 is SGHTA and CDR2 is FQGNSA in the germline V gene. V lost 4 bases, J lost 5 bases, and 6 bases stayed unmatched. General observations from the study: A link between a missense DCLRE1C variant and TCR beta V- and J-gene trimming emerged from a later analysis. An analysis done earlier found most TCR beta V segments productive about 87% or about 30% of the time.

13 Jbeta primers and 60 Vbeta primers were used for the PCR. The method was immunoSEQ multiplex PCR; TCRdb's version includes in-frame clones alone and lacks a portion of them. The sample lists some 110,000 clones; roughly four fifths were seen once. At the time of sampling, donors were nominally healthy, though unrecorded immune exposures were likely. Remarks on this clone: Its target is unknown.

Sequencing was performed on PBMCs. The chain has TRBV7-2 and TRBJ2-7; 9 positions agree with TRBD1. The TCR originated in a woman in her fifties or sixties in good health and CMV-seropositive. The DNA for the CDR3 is TGTGCCAGCAGCTCCGGGACAGGGATTAACGAGCAGTACTTC. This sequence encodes CASSSGTGINEQYF.